This T cell receptor (beta chain) was sequenced in a study of monozygotic twins with cystic fibrosis. General study points: Co-twins had the most similar V usage for 13 of 16 pairs, J for 8. Shared CDR3 numbers were not associated with age, concordance or severity.

This clone has only a few counts. Its antigen is unknown. CDR1 is MNHNY, CDR2 SVGAGI, per germline (reference sequence). This CDR3 has 11 residues. Trimming stripped 5 bases from V and 7 bases from J, with 8 bases between. TCRdb's copy holds only in-frame clones and misses some; the assay was immunoSEQ multiplex PCR. The data contain some 35,000 clones, more than 60% of them singletons. This sequence was found in a girl between 10 and 17 years old with cystic fibrosis. This sequence joins TRBV6-6 and TRBJ2-5; D remains unclear. Sequenced sample: blood. Written as DNA, the CDR3 is TGTGCCAGCAGTCCCACTGGGACCCAGTACTTC. This sequence encodes CASSPTGTQYF.